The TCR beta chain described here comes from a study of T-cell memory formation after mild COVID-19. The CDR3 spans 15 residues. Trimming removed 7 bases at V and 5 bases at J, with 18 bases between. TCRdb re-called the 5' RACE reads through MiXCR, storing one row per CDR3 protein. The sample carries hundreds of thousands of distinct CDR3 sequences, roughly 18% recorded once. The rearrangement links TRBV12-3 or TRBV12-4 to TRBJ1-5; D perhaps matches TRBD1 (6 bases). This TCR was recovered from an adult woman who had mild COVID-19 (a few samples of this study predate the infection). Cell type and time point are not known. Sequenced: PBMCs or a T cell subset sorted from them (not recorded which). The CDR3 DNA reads TGTGCCAGCACCCCTTGGGGGGGCAGCCATCAGCCCCAGCATTTT. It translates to CASTPWGGSHQPQHF.